Detailed here is one T cell receptor (beta chain). Its cognate antigen has yet to be identified. The input lacks base qualities; no much larger clone sits a single base away. The cohort comprised hundreds of healthy bone marrow donors. Cohort members were all nominally healthy when sampled, although unrecorded immune exposures were likely present. The donor tested CMV seropositive, placing the donor among the 289 seropositive members of the cohort. A peripheral blood sample was provided by each donor, and peripheral blood mononuclear cells were used for TCR beta sequencing. The Qiagen DNeasy Blood Extraction Kit was used to extract genomic DNA from the blood cell samples. The CDR3 runs 15 amino acids, cysteine and phenylalanine included. The read is trimmed to its CDR3 DNA, 45 bases read in frame from base 1. V is cut by 4 bases and J by 10 bases, and the space between the germline ends is 22 bases. CDR1 and CDR2 are read off the germline V gene as SGHAT and FQNNGV.

These data belong to a study of cytomegalovirus exposure and HLA in healthy donors (dated by TCRdb to the late 2010s). About the study as a whole: An earlier analysis of roughly 610 of the donors reported 250 to 300 Gb of sequence data and some 110 million unique TCR beta sequences obtained from approximately 180 million T cells. Roughly 300 gigabases of sequencing data and tens of millions of unique TCR sequences were included in an early release covering around 650 HLA-typed donors. Among the roughly 400 genotyped donors, approximately 81% belonged to the genetic ancestry cluster associated with self-reported Caucasian donors. The study aimed to test whether signatures of past pathogen exposure could be identified by cataloging public T cell receptors. The T cell repertoires of some 700 subjects were profiled by immunosequencing and related to cytomegalovirus serostatus. Along with the approximately 670-subject first cohort, a separate validation cohort of over a hundred different subjects was used. The study combined high-throughput TCR immunosequencing, statistical association of individual TCRs with disease status, and machine learning to predict cytomegalovirus infection status. In a later analysis, previously published TCR beta repertoires from about 670 donors were re-analyzed and high-resolution HLA genotyping was added so that TCR occurrence patterns could be studied. Rather than using new phenotypic data, the later analysis identified candidate immune exposures from TCR beta sequences and from how often those sequences occurred across donors. An earlier analysis of 500 to 750 of the donors applied high-throughput TCR beta sequencing to assess whether each TCR beta V gene segment acted as functional or pseudogenic. Donor age, sex, ethnicity and CMV serostatus were collected together with the repertoire data. A later genetic analysis used genome-wide SNP genotypes for 398 of the 666 donors, treating that subset as a discovery cohort. Every discovery cohort repertoire had been produced on one sequencing platform. Class I and class II HLA loci were covered by the typing at four-digit resolution. The number of typed donors differed by locus: roughly 629-640 for A, B, C, DRB1 and DQB1; about 520 for DQA1; roughly 600 for DPA1; and some 430 for DPB1. Four to six DR-DQ haplotypes were handled as single units for association and clustering, since linkage in the cohort was strong. On average, roughly 250,000 unique TCR beta nucleotide sequences were sequenced per donor among 398 genotyped donors of the cohort, with about 19% of those sequences being non-productive. Overall study results and their limits: A cluster of highly shared sequence variants was judged likely to be a technical artifact of the sequencing pipeline. An association between a missense DCLRE1C variant and V-gene and J-gene trimming of TCR beta chains was found in a later genetic analysis and replicated in an independent cohort. A later analysis associated 16,951 TCR beta sequences with specific HLA alleles at a false discovery rate of 0.05. The only immune exposure information available for the cohort was CMV serostatus. A later genetic analysis reported fewer N-insertions in productive TCRs among donors in an Asian-associated ancestry cluster than the 666-donor mean. Linkage disequilibrium might explain the correlated functional status among segregating V segments, but an unknown experimental factor could not be excluded. A later analysis found that HLA-associated TCR beta chains were more clonally expanded and had lower generation probabilities than equally common non-associated chains. Assigning TCR associations to individual alleles was difficult when HLA alleles, especially DR and DQ, strongly co-occurred. An earlier analysis of approximately 500 of the donors showed that most TCR beta V segments appeared in productive rearrangements either about 87% or about 30% of the time, which broadly matched IMGT annotations. The study gave a list of about 160 TCR beta chains associated with cytomegalovirus. According to a later analysis, TCR association rates differed among HLA loci, with DRB1 alleles showing the most associated TCRs and HLA-C alleles showing the fewest. Cytomegalovirus status was reported to be diagnosed by the classifier with high specificity and sensitivity in both the original and validation cohorts. It was suggested by the authors that the approach could potentially be generalized to other disease states and immunological phenotypes. In vitro tests confirmed that a few of the cytomegalovirus-associated TCR beta chains recognize cytomegalovirus antigens. A further reported finding was that TCR beta sequences accurately predicted the HLA-A and HLA-B alleles for most subjects in the first cohort. While some public TCRs were present in many individuals, most TCR sequences turned up only very rarely across donors. According to a later analysis, most CMV-associated TCR beta chains appeared to be HLA-restricted, and the HLA associations seemed to be driven largely by CMV exposure. Only TCR beta chains were sequenced in this cohort, and the absence of alpha or paired-chain data limited detectable features. Over 15 rarely observed V segments, including chromosome 9 orphons, were excluded from the earlier analysis of some 590 of the donors because counts were too low. The presence/absence analyses assumed that sequencing depth was roughly uniform across donors, and that assumption may not be true. A later analysis reported that several top co-occurrence clusters appeared linked to parvovirus B19, influenza, CMV and Epstein-Barr virus. Some IMGT-functional V segments, including TRBV6-2 and TRBV6-3, could not be distinguished by the 87-base-pair reads and were therefore excluded. Because HLA typing was missing for some donors at each locus, association tests included only the typed subset.

Receptors were amplified or captured by the immunoSEQ multiplex PCR assay. A mixture of 60 forward primers for TCR Vbeta segments and 13 reverse primers for TCR Jbeta segments was used in the multiplex PCR. A multiplex PCR assay on genomic DNA amplified the CDR3 region of rearranged TCR beta genes. Amplified TCR beta libraries were sequenced as 87-base-pair reads on the Illumina HiSeq System. From the authors' description of their analysis: A later analysis tallied around 87 million unique TCR beta chains across the 660 or so repertoires, and about 10 million of those chains were shared by two or more donors. To remove PCR and sequencing errors, raw reads were error-corrected and collapsed into unique sequences using a nearest-neighbor algorithm that merged closely related sequences. V, D and J gene segments were assigned by aligning CDR3 sequences to IMGT reference sequences. For a sequence to be retained, a match of at least six nucleotides was required to both a V gene segment and a J gene segment. Rearrangements were classified as productive when the CDR3 lacked stop codons and remained in frame with V and J, and all other rearrangements were classified as non-productive. Following IMGT convention, CDR3 was defined as the stretch from the second conserved V-encoded cysteine to the conserved J-encoded phenylalanine. The earlier analysis of 500 to 750 of the donors excluded any sequence lacking an unambiguous match to a single V gene segment. In an earlier analysis of 450 to 750 of the donors, a V segment was called functional when productive rearrangements were above 56.7%, and segregating when the standard deviation between donors exceeded 5%. A statistical classification framework was developed to diagnose cytomegalovirus status using the catalog of TCR beta chain sequences. A later analysis assigned V and J genes by comparing TCR nucleotide sequences with IMGT/GENE-DB human TR gene sequences. A later analysis assigned CDR3 sequences and most-parsimonious VDJ recombination scenarios with the TCRdist pipeline. In a later analysis, every TCR beta chain was defined by the combination of its CDR3 amino acid sequence and its V-gene family, and reads without a unique V-gene family were dropped. A later analysis removed several hundred highly shared, low-generation-probability nucleotide sequences to deal with suspected cross-contamination and a sequencing artifact. A later analysis calculated a clonal expansion index for each public chain from normalized within-repertoire ranks of inferred template counts. A later analysis computed generation probabilities with a VDJ recombination model fitted to out-of-frame rearrangements, and checked the results against IGoR. In a later analysis, hypergeometric tests were used to score TCR-TCR, TCR-HLA and TCR-CMV co-occurrence, with a repertoire-size bias correction applied to TCR pairs. A later analysis estimated false discovery rates by permuting HLA or CMV assignments 20 times. A later analysis grouped co-occurring TCRs with DBSCAN, adding TCRdist sequence similarity when clustering within HLA-allele-positive subsets. For co-occurrence clustering, repertoires with fewer than 30,000 or more than 120,000 public chains were excluded, along with four or five repertoires with anomalous nucleotide sharing. The immuneACCESS repertoire file appears here via TCRdb, limited to in-frame rearrangements. These files lack a portion of the clones; in checked studies, under half of the deficit traces to unresolved V genes, and the cause of the others is not known. The V and J calls and clone size are taken from that table; D and trimming were inferred from the DNA. The sample table holds 65,000 or so clones, of which around 73% were seen once. The ten largest clones capture approximately 2.9% of the sample.

The sequenced material came from PBMCs. In this chain, TRBV11-2 is recombined with TRBJ1-2, with the D gene not confidently named. The TCR comes from a girl aged 10 to 17 in good health and CMV-seropositive. The sequenced DNA is TGTGCCAGCAGCTCCCTCCGGGGAGCAGCTTGGTCCTACACCTTC. It is translated as CASSSLRGAAWSYTF. The variable domain in full, with residues beyond the CDR3 obtained from the reference TRBV11-2 and TRBJ1-2 genes, is EAGVAQSPRYKIIEKRQSVAFWCNPISGHATLYWYQQILGQGPKLLIQFQNNGVVDDSQLPKDRFSAERLKGVDSTLKIQPAKLEDSAVYLCASSSLRGAAWSYTFGSGTRLTVV.